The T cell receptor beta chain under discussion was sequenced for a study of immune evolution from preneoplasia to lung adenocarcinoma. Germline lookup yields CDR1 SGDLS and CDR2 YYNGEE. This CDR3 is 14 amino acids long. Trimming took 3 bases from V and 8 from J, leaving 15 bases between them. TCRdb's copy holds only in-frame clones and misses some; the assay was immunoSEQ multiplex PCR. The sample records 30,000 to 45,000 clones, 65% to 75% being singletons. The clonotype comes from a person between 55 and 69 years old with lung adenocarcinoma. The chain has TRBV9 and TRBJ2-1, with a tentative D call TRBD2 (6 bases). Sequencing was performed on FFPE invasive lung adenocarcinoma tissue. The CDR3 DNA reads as TGTGCCAGCAGCGCCTCGGGAGTTTTAGATGAGCAGTTCTTC. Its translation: CASSASGVLDEQFF. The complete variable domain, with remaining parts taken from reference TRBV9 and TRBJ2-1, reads DSGVTQTPKHLITATGQRVTLRCSPRSGDLSVYWYQQSLDQGLQFLIQYYNGEERAKGNILERFSAQQFPDLHSELNLSSLELGDSALYFCASSASGVLDEQFFGPGTRLTVL.